Below are 17 T cell receptor beta chains sequenced from a single sample in a study of post-analysis software for immune sequencing data. Their recognized antigens are unknown. cDNA libraries for TCR beta contained unique molecular identifiers. From the PCR reads, TCRdb called clonotypes with MiXCR, one entry per CDR3 protein. Counted here are 750,000 to 950,000 distinct CDR3 sequences, roughly 50% occurring once; the ten biggest clones make up over 4%. Findings and limits, study-wide: Relative to controls, patients had about 5 TRBV segments at higher frequency, with TRBV5-6, TRBV5-1 and TRBV20-1 among these.

Sequencing was carried out using blood. Receptor source: a girl between 10 and 17 years old with multiple sclerosis.

This clonotype was observed once. Germline and junction disagree at one end, which may indicate a read error. The genes are TRBV20-1 and TRBJ2-7, with D hard to call. The germline CDR1 and CDR2 sequences are DFQATT and SNEGSKA (reference sequence). This CDR3 spans 14 amino acids. The CDR3 spells CSASQDAKTYEQYF. CDR3 nucleotides: TGCAGCGCTAGTCAGGACGCAAAAACCTACGAGCAGTACTTC.

Worth noting for this clonotype: The junction departs from the called germline gene at one end, perhaps through a read error. The chain has TRBV5-1 and TRBJ2-5; 11 bases line up with TRBD2. Germline CDR1 is SGHRS and CDR2 is YFSETQ. The CDR3 loop spans 16 amino acids. CDR3 region: CAGSLPETSGTETQYF. Here the CDR3 DNA reads TGCGCCGGCAGCTTGCCGGAGACTAGCGGGACGGAGACCCAGTACTTC.

The chain has TRBV5-1 and TRBJ2-1; no reliable D call. CDR1 and CDR2 (germline): SGHRS, YFSETQ. The CDR3 is 15 residues long. V lost 4 bases to trimming and J lost 0 bases, with 11 bases between them. CDR3 protein: CASSTPKSSYNEQFF. CDR3 nucleotide sequence: TGCGCCAGCAGCACGCCGAAAAGCTCCTACAATGAGCAGTTCTTC.

The chain links TRBV20-1 to TRBJ1-1; a possible D gene is TRBD1 (5 bases). V was pared by 2 bases and J by 11 bases, with 18 bases between. This CDR3 contains 13 residues. The V gene's germline CDR1 is DFQATT and CDR2 SNEGSKA (reference sequence). The CDR3: CSARKAGAPRAFF. CDR3 DNA: TGCAGTGCTAGAAAGGCCGGGGCCCCTAGGGCTTTCTTT.

This clonotype was counted between two and nine times. The rearrangement joins TRBV10-3 to TRBJ2-7; maybe TRBD2 (5 bases). V was trimmed by 3 bases and J by 2 bases, leaving 14 bases between them. From germline, CDR1 is ENHRY and CDR2 SYGVKD. This CDR3 contains 15 residues. This CDR3 reads CAISEGRGPTYEQYF. Written as DNA, the CDR3 is TGTGCCATCAGTGAAGGTCGGGGTCCAACCTACGAGCAGTACTTC.

V usage is TRBV5-1 and J usage is TRBJ2-1; TRBD2 agrees at 10 bases. V was clipped by 4 bases and J by 5 bases; unmatched bases: 6. Germline loops: CDR1 SGHRS, CDR2 YFSETQ. The length of the CDR3 is 15 residues. In DNA, the CDR3 is TGCGCCAGCAGCACCACTAGCGGGAAGCACAATGAGCAGTTCTTC. Translating it yields CASSTTSGKHNEQFF.

The J gene is TRBJ2-5, the V gene TRBV29-1, with D possibly TRBD1 on 5 matching bases. Per the germline V gene, CDR1 is SQVTM and CDR2 is ANQGSEA. Trimming took 4 bases from V and 5 from J, leaving 20 bases between them. This CDR3 has 15 amino acids. In DNA, the CDR3 is TGCAGCGTTGGCTGGCGACTCAGGGATAGGGAGACCCAGTACTTC. Protein product: CSVGWRLRDRETQYF.

The chain couples TRBV10-3 to TRBJ2-5; 7 bases agree with TRBD1. The J call could be wrong; TRBJ2-7 is a better fit for the DNA end. Looked up from germline, CDR1 is ENHRY and CDR2 is SYGVKD. The CDR3 is made up of 16 amino acids. The CDR3 DNA is TGTGCCATCAGTGAGCGAGCAGACAGGGCTGAATACGAGCAGTACTTC. Encoded protein: CAISERADRAEYEQYF.

The chain uses TRBV10-1 and TRBJ2-1; 8 nucleotides line up with TRBD1. Germline lookup yields CDR1 WNHNN and CDR2 SYGVQD (reference sequence). The ends lost 2 bases at V and 6 bases at J; junction bases unmatched: 27. The CDR3 sequence is 22 residues long. CDR3 nucleotides: TGCGCCAGCAGTGAGAAGGGATGGGAAACAGGGGGTGCGACCACTAGCTTCAATGAGCAGTTCTTC. This codes for CASSEKGWETGGATTSFNEQFF.

This chain connects TRBV10-3 to TRBJ2-5; the D is unclear. CDR1 and CDR2 (germline): ENHRY, SYGVKD. V was shortened by 7 bases and J by 4 bases, with 13 bases between the two germline ends. This CDR3 spans 13 amino acids. The CDR3 sequence: CAIKLGATETQYF. DNA for the CDR3: TGTGCCATCAAACTTGGCGCCACAGAGACCCAGTACTTC.

This clonotype was counted a few times. The chain is built from TRBV20-1 and TRBJ2-3; 7 bases line up with TRBD1. The CDR3 is 15 amino acids. Looked up from germline, CDR1 is DFQATT and CDR2 is SNEGSKA (reference sequence). With 2 bases clipped from V and 7 bases from J, the junction kept 12 bases outside the gene matches. The CDR3 nucleotides read TGCAGTGCTAGAAGGGACAGCGAATTCCTCAATACGCAGTATTTT. Encoded protein: CSARRDSEFLNTQYF.

The chain has TRBV4-1 and TRBJ2-3, with D maybe TRBD2 (6 bases). The CDR3 is 19 residues long. Looked up from germline, CDR1 is MGHRA and CDR2 is YSYEKL. V lost 0 bases and J 0 bases, leaving 19 bases between the germline ends. In DNA, the CDR3 is TGCGCCAGCAGCCAAGATCTTGGCGGGATGGGGGTTAGCACAGATACGCAGTATTTT. Translation gives CASSQDLGGMGVSTDTQYF.

Only a few counts were recorded for this clonotype. V usage is TRBV6-2 or TRBV6-3 and J usage is TRBJ2-7, with TRBD2 matching 11 bases. The V and J ends lost 0 bases and 2 bases, in that order; junction bases with no gene match: 0. The germline CDR1 and CDR2 sequences are MNHEY and SVGEGT. The CDR3 extends over 15 amino acids. The CDR3 loop reads CASSYSLAGAYEQYF. CDR3 bases: TGTGCCAGCAGTTACTCACTAGCGGGGGCCTACGAGCAGTACTTC.

This clonotype was seen a single time. The chain employs TRBV9 and TRBJ2-1, with 7 positions matching TRBD2. Losses at the gene ends were 5 bases for V and 3 bases for J; bases not matched to a gene: 5. Looked up from germline, CDR1 is SGDLS and CDR2 is YYNGEE. The CDR3 consists of 14 residues. The CDR3, as DNA: TGTGCCAGCAGGGGAGGGACCGACTACAATGAGCAGTTCTTC. As protein: CASRGGTDYNEQFF.

The rearrangement uses TRBV15 and TRBJ1-2; 10 nucleotides match TRBD1. Germline assignment: CDR1 LNHNV and CDR2 YYDKDF (reference sequence). The junction had 6 bases not matched to a gene; V was cut back by 3 bases and J by 5 bases. CDR3 length equals 15 residues. This CDR3 reads CATSRRQGAGYGYTF. The CDR3 DNA sequence: TGTGCCACCAGCAGGAGACAGGGGGCAGGGTATGGCTACACCTTC.

This rearrangement joins TRBV7-2 to TRBJ2-5; unclear D gene. Germline V gives CDR1 SGHTA, CDR2 FQGNSA. The CDR3 spans 15 residues. Trimming pared 5 bases from V and 3 bases from J, leaving 16 bases between. The CDR3 spells CASSTLDMFEETQYF. The CDR3 region has the DNA TGTGCCAGCAGCACCCTGGATATGTTTGAAGAGACCCAGTACTTC.

This clonotype has more than one count but fewer than ten. The junction differs from germline at one of its ends, possibly a read error. V and J are TRBV3-1 and TRBJ2-5; no clear D. Germline V gives CDR1 LGHDT, CDR2 YNNKEL (reference sequence). This CDR3 contains 11 residues. This CDR3 reads CAGSQGETQYF. DNA of the CDR3: TGTGCCGGCAGCCAAGGAGAGACCCAGTACTTC.